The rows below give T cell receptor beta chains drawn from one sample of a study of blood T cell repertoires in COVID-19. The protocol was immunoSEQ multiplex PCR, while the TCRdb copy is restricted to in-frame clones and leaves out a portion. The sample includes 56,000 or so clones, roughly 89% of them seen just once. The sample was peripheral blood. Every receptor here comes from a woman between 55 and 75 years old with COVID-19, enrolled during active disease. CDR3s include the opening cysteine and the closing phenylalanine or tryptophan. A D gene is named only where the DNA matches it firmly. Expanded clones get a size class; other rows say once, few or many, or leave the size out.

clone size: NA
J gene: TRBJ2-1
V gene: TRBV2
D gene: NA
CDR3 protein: CASSGWDTETGNEQFF
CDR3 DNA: TGTGCCAGCAGTGGGTGGGACACAGAGACTGGTAATGAGCAGTTCTTC

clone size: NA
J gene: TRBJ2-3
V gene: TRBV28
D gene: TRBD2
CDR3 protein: CASRGSGSGENTQYF
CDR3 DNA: TGTGCCAGCAGAGGTAGCGGGAGTGGGGAGAATACGCAGTATTTT

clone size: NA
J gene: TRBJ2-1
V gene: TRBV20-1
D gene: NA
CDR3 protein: CSASTYNEQFF
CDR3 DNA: TGCAGTGCCTCTACCTACAATGAGCAGTTCTTC

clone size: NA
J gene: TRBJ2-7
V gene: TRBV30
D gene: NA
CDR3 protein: CAWSPSRYEQYF
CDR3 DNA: TGTGCCTGGAGCCCGAGCCGCTACGAGCAGTACTTC

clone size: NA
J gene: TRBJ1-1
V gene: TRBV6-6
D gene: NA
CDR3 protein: CASGSITEAFF
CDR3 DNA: TGTGCCAGCGGTTCTATCACTGAAGCTTTCTTT

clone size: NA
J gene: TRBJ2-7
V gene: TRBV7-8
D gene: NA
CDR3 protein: CASSRQAYEQYF
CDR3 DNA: TGTGCCAGCAGCCGACAGGCCTACGAGCAGTACTTC

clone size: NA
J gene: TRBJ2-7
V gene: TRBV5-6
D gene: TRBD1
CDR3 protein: CASSHGTGLGEQYF
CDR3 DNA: TGTGCCAGCAGCCACGGGACAGGTTTGGGCGAGCAGTACTTC

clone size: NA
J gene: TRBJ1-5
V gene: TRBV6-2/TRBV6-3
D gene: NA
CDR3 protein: CASSDGGARRNQPQHF
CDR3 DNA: TGTGCCAGCAGCGACGGGGGGGCGCGGCGCAATCAGCCCCAGCATTTT

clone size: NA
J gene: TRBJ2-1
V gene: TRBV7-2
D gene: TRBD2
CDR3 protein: CASSLGGTSGIVYNEQFF
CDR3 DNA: TGTGCCAGCAGCTTAGGTGGGACTAGCGGGATTGTATACAATGAGCAGTTCTTC

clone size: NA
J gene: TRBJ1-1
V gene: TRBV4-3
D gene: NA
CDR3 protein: CASSQGLQGEAFF
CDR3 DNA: TGCGCCAGCAGCCAAGGCCTTCAGGGAGAAGCTTTCTTT

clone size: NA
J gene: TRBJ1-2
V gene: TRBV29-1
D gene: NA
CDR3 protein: CSVDRVAGESYGYTF
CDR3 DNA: TGCAGCGTTGATCGCGTGGCAGGGGAGTCCTATGGCTACACCTTC

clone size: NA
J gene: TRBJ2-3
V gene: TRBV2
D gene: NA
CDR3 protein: CASKGAASTDTQYF
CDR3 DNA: TGTGCCAGCAAAGGGGCAGCTAGCACAGATACGCAGTATTTT

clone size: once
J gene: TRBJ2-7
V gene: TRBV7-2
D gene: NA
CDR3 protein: CASRTADEQYF
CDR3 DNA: TGTGCCAGCCGGACAGCCGACGAGCAGTACTTC

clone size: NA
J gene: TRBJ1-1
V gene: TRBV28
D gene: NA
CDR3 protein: CASSVRVTADTEAFF
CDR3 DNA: TGTGCCAGCAGTGTCAGGGTCACGGCCGACACTGAAGCTTTCTTT

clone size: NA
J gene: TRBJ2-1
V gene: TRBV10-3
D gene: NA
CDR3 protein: CAISEEAAEQFF
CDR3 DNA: TGTGCCATCAGTGAGGAGGCGGCCGAGCAGTTCTTC

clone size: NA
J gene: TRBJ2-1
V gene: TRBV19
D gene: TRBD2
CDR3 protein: CASTRSGAAYNEQFF
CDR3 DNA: TGTGCCAGTACCCGAAGCGGGGCAGCCTACAATGAGCAGTTCTTC

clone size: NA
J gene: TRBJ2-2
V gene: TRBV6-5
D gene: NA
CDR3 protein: CASSYSSTRVTGELFF
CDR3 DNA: TGTGCCAGCAGTTACTCGAGCACGAGAGTCACCGGGGAGCTGTTTTTT

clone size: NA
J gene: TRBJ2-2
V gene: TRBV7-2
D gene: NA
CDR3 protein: CASSSTPGSDTGELFF
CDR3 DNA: TGTGCCAGCAGCTCCACCCCAGGGTCTGACACCGGGGAGCTGTTTTTT

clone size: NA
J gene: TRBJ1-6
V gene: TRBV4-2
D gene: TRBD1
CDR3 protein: CASSQDRQGNSPLHF
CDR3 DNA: TGTGCCAGCAGCCAAGACCGACAGGGCAATTCACCCCTCCACTTT

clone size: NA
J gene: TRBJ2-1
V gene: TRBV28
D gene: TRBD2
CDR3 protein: CASNVGGDYNEQFF
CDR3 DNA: TGTGCCAGCAATGTGGGAGGGGATTACAATGAGCAGTTCTTC

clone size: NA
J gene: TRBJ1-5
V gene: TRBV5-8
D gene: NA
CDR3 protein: CASRRGALENQPQHF
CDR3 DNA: TGTGCCAGCAGACGGGGGGCGTTGGAAAATCAGCCCCAGCATTTT

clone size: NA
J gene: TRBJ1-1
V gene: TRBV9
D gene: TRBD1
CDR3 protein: CASTPRGQGGTEAFF
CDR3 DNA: TGTGCCAGCACCCCGAGGGGACAGGGGGGCACTGAAGCTTTCTTT

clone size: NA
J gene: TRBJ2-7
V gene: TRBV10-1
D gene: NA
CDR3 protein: CASSPLPASSVYEQYF
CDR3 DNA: TGCGCCAGCAGTCCCCTCCCCGCTAGCAGTGTGTACGAGCAGTACTTC

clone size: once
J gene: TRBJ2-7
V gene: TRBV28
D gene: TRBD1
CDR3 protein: CASSFGQDYEQYF
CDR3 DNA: TGTGCCAGCAGTTTTGGACAGGACTACGAGCAGTACTTC

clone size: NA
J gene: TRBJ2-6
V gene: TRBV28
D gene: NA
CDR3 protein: CASNSFFSSGANVLTF
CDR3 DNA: TGTGCCAGCAATTCTTTCTTCAGCTCTGGGGCCAACGTCCTGACTTTC

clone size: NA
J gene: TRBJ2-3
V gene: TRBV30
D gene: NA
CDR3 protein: CASRTHSTDTQYF
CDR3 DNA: TGTGCCTCGAGGACTCATTCCACAGATACGCAGTATTTT

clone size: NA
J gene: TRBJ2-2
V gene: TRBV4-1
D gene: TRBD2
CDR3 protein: CASTFLAGGGTGELFF
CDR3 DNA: TGCGCCAGCACCTTTTTGGCCGGGGGGGGCACCGGGGAGCTGTTTTTT

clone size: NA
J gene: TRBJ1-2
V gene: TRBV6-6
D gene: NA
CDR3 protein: CASSYSRSPNYGYTF
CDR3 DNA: TGTGCCAGCAGTTACTCCCGCAGTCCTAACTATGGCTACACCTTC

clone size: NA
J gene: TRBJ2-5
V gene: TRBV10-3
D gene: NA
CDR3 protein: CAISEHSETQYF
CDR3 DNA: TGTGCCATCAGTGAACACAGCGAGACCCAGTACTTC

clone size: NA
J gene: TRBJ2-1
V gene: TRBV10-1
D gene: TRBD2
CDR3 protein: CASSTSGSFNEQFF
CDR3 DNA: TGCGCCAGCAGCACTAGCGGGAGCTTCAATGAGCAGTTCTTC